One T cell receptor (beta chain) is described in this entry. Germline CDR1 and CDR2: SNHLY and FYNNEI. V gave up 5 bases and J gave up 2 bases; unmatched junction bases: 2. The CDR3 has 15 amino acids. This sample is drawn from a study of cytomegalovirus exposure and HLA in healthy donors. Researchers ran the PCR with 60 Vbeta and 13 Jbeta primers. The protocol was immunoSEQ multiplex PCR, while the TCRdb copy is restricted to in-frame clones and leaves out a portion. This repertoire shows about 97,000 clones, 73% found once; its top ten account for more than 3%. Source material: PBMCs. The chain carries TRBV2 and TRBJ2-2, with 10 bases fitting TRBD2. The TCR originated in a man in his forties in good health and CMV-seronegative. The CDR3 nucleotides are TGTGCCAGCAGTCGGACTAGCGGTAACACCGGGGAGCTGTTTTTT. Protein sequence: CASSRTSGNTGELFF.